The 28 T cell receptor beta chains in this list originate from one sample, sequenced in a study of cytomegalovirus exposure and HLA in healthy donors (dated by TCRdb to about 2017). Library preparation was by the immunoSEQ multiplex PCR assay. The multiplex PCR relied on a mix of 60 forward primers for TCR Vbeta segments and 13 reverse primers for TCR Jbeta segments. In its TCRdb copy, this immuneACCESS table keeps in-frame sequences only and misses some clones. Where compared with another copy, unresolved V genes explain less than half of these, and the others have no known cause. The sample has 150,000 to 200,000 clones on record, 70% to 80% of them singletons. Of the sample, around 1% is held by the ten largest clones. The sample taken for sequencing was PBMCs. These receptors all come from a woman between 35 and 50 years old in good health and CMV-seronegative.

V usage is TRBV7-2 and J usage is TRBJ2-6; TRBD2 might be the D (6 bases). Trimming took off 2 bases at V and 0 bases at J, with 17 bases between the two ends. The CDR3 covers 19 residues. Germline CDR1 is SGHTA and CDR2 is FQGNSA. CDR3 nucleotides: TGTGCCAGCAGCTTAACCGCCCCTAGCGCCGCCTCTGGGGCCAACGTCCTGACTTTC. Translated, it gives CASSLTAPSAASGANVLTF.

The V gene is TRBV5-6, the J gene TRBJ2-7; TRBD2 is a possible D gene (5 bases). Between the trimmed V and J ends, which lost 3 bases and 3 bases, there was a span of 13 bases. The CDR3 is 14 amino acids. The germline V gene encodes CDR1 SGHDT and CDR2 YYEEEE. Written as DNA, the CDR3 is TGTGCCAGCAGCTCCCTGGGAGATGGCTACGAGCAGTACTTC. Protein: CASSSLGDGYEQYF.

This sequence joins TRBV28 and TRBJ1-5, with D uncertain. This CDR3 has 12 amino acids. Trimming shortened V by 2 bases and J by 9 bases, and 8 bases separated the two germline ends. CDR1 and CDR2 from the germline V gene are MDHEN and SYDVKM. The CDR3 region has the DNA TGTGCCAGCAGTTTAGTCCCCCGGCCCCAGCATTTT. This gives the protein CASSLVPRPQHF.

This sequence joins TRBV5-1 and TRBJ2-3; a weak D match, TRBD2 (6 bases). V lost 4 bases and J 6 bases, leaving 9 bases between the germline ends. Germline V gene lookup returns CDR1 SGHRS and CDR2 YFSETQ. CDR3 size: 12 residues. CDR3 amino acids: CASSPGEDTQYF. CDR3 DNA: TGCGCCAGCAGCCCGGGGGAGGATACGCAGTATTTT.

V gene TRBV6-6 combines with J gene TRBJ2-7; TRBD2 matches at 10 bases. Germline CDR1 and CDR2: MNHNY and SVGAGI (reference sequence). Trimming removed 6 bases from V and 3 bases from J; junction bases left unmatched: 8. CDR3 length equals 15 residues. CDR3 residues: CASSLAGVLGYEQYF. CDR3 nucleotide sequence: TGTGCCAGCAGCCTAGCGGGAGTGCTGGGCTACGAGCAGTACTTC.

The chain joins TRBV9 to TRBJ2-6; 7 bases are a match to TRBD1. Germline V gene sequence: CDR1 SGDLS, CDR2 YYNGEE. V shed 3 bases and J 4 bases; nucleotides not matched to a gene: 19. The CDR3 is made up of 20 amino acids. CDR3: CASSAHDRVRRTSGANVLTF. The CDR3, as DNA: TGTGCCAGCAGCGCTCATGACAGGGTTAGAAGGACCTCCGGGGCCAACGTCCTGACTTTC. The full variable domain, its missing parts supplied by reference TRBV9 and TRBJ2-6, is DSGVTQTPKHLITATGQRVTLRCSPRSGDLSVYWYQQSLDQGLQFLIQYYNGEERAKGNILERFSAQQFPDLHSELNLSSLELGDSALYFCASSAHDRVRRTSGANVLTFGAGSRLTVL.

This clone is a singleton in its sample. CDR3 coding DNA: TGTGCCAGCAGGATGGACAGATTCAATCAGCCCCAGCATTTT. Residues: CASRMDRFNQPQHF. J is TRBJ1-5 and V is TRBV2; a possible D gene is TRBD1 (6 bases). The germline gives CDR1 SNHLY, CDR2 FYNNEI. The CDR3 runs to 14 residues. Trimming shortened V by 6 bases and J by 3 bases, and 12 bases separated the two germline ends.

The chain combines TRBV2 with TRBJ1-5, with D perhaps TRBD1 (5 bases). Deletions cut 5 bases from V and 4 bases from J, with 9 bases between. Germline CDR1 SNHLY, CDR2 FYNNEI. The length of the CDR3 is 13 residues. CDR3 residues: CASSQGFNQPQHF. CDR3 coding DNA: TGTGCCAGCAGTCAGGGCTTTAATCAGCCCCAGCATTTT.

V and J are TRBV11-3 and TRBJ2-6; TRBD1 agrees at 7 bases. The junction had 6 bases not matched to a gene; V was cut back by 7 bases and J by 0 bases. Germline assignment: CDR1 SGHNT and CDR2 YENEEA. This CDR3 is built from 16 residues. CDR3 residues: CASTRQGYSGANVLTF. The CDR3 DNA is TGTGCCAGCACGAGACAGGGTTACTCTGGGGCCAACGTCCTGACTTTC.

This clone was observed a handful of times. The CDR3 DNA follows: TGTGCCAGTAGACCCGGGGTCGATCAGCCCCAGCATTTT. Residues: CASRPGVDQPQHF. V and J are TRBV19 and TRBJ1-5; D is undetermined. The CDR3 has 13 amino acids. CDR1 and CDR2 (germline): LNHDA, SQIVND (reference sequence). Trimming left V 6 bases short and J 5 bases short, with 11 bases between.

The chain employs TRBV2 and TRBJ2-7, with 7 bases that match TRBD2. Trimming took 6 bases from V and 4 from J; bases not matched to a gene: 12. The CDR3 extends over 15 amino acids. Germline V lookup: CDR1 SNHLY, CDR2 FYNNEI. The CDR3 DNA reads as TGTGCCAGCAGCGTACTTTTGCGGGAGAAGTACGAGCAGTACTTC. Translation: CASSVLLREKYEQYF.

The J gene is TRBJ1-4, the V gene TRBV6-1; 8 bases map to TRBD1. CDR1 and CDR2 (germline): MNHNS, SASEGT. V shed 7 bases, J shed 8 bases, and the junction held 6 bases outside the gene matches. This CDR3 contains 13 residues. In DNA form, the CDR3 reads TGTGCCAGCATTGTAGGGGACAGGGAAAAACTGTTTTTT. Translating it yields CASIVGDREKLFF.

The chain carries TRBV6-5 and TRBJ1-2, with TRBD1 matching over 9 bases. After removal of 7 bases from V and 4 bases from J, the junction contained 7 bases not matched to a gene. Germline values: CDR1 MNHEY, CDR2 SVGAGI. This CDR3 has 14 amino acids. CDR3 DNA: TGTGCCAGCAAATGGGACAGGGAAAGCTATGGCTACACCTTC. It codes for CASKWDRESYGYTF.

The chain links TRBV11-1 to TRBJ2-7, with D possibly TRBD2 on 5 matching bases. The germline V gene has CDR1 SGHAT and CDR2 FQDESV (reference sequence). The CDR3 is made up of 13 amino acids. V lost 2 bases, J lost 7 bases, and 12 bases lay in between. The CDR3 sequence: CASSLSGGGEQYF. The CDR3 DNA reads TGTGCCAGCAGCTTATCGGGCGGCGGGGAGCAGTACTTC.

To note about this clone: The same CDR3 arises from other DNA sequences in this sample as well. The chain employs TRBV5-6 and TRBJ2-1, with no clear D. With 1 base removed from V and 7 bases from J, the gap between germline ends came to 9 bases. Germline values: CDR1 SGHDT, CDR2 YYEEEE. The CDR3 has 13 amino acids. CDR3 sequence: CASSLYFYNEQFF. For the CDR3, the DNA is TGTGCCAGCAGCTTGTACTTCTATAATGAGCAGTTCTTC.

The rearrangement joins TRBV6-1 to TRBJ2-7; tentative D call: TRBD2 (7 bases). Per the germline V gene, CDR1 is MNHNS and CDR2 is SASEGT. There are 14 residues in the CDR3. V was cut by 7 bases and J by 2 bases, with 15 bases left in between. The CDR3 bases are TGTGCCAGCATAAGGGGGGGACGGCCCTACGAGCAGTACTTC. This gives the protein CASIRGGRPYEQYF.

The rearrangement joins TRBV9 to TRBJ2-1; 12 bases line up with TRBD2. The germline V gene has CDR1 SGDLS and CDR2 YYNGEE. The CDR3 has 15 residues. With 3 bases clipped from V and 10 bases from J, the junction kept 8 bases outside the gene matches. The DNA of the CDR3 is TGTGCCAGCAGCGAACGGACTAGCGGGATAGGGGAGCAGTTCTTC. It encodes CASSERTSGIGEQFF.

The chain carries TRBV7-3 and TRBJ2-3; 14 nucleotides align to TRBD2. The CDR3 runs to 16 residues. The germline gives CDR1 SGHTA, CDR2 FQGTGA. The J segment lost 6 bases and the V segment lost 4 bases, leaving 6 bases of the junction unmatched. The CDR3, as DNA: TGTGCCAGCAGCTCAGGACTAGCGGGAGGAGTGGATACGCAGTATTTT. Amino acid sequence: CASSSGLAGGVDTQYF.

This clone occurred once. The gene calls are TRBV28 and TRBJ1-2; perhaps TRBD1 as D (5 bases). The CDR3 covers 12 residues. Per the germline V gene, CDR1 is MDHEN and CDR2 is SYDVKM. Trimming took 3 bases from V and 7 from J, leaving 9 bases between them. CDR3 region: CASSFAGSGYTF. The CDR3 nucleotides are TGTGCCAGCAGTTTCGCAGGGTCTGGCTACACCTTC.

The V and J genes are TRBV5-1 and TRBJ2-7, with TRBD1 matching 10 bases. The CDR3 extends over 15 amino acids. Germline V gene data show CDR1 as SGHRS and CDR2 as YFSETQ. The V and J ends lost 4 bases and 3 bases, in that order; junction bases with no gene match: 7. In nucleotides, the CDR3 is TGCGCCAGCAGCCGCCTGGGGGACAGGGGCTACGAGCAGTACTTC. It is translated as CASSRLGDRGYEQYF.

The chain carries TRBV5-1 and TRBJ2-6; tentatively, D is TRBD1 (6 bases). The CDR3 is made up of 16 amino acids. Germline CDR1 is SGHRS and CDR2 is YFSETQ. V lost 6 bases, J lost 0 bases, and 13 bases lay in between. The CDR3 here is CASNYRDPSGANVLTF. Here the CDR3 DNA reads TGCGCCAGCAACTACAGGGACCCCTCTGGGGCCAACGTCCTGACTTTC.

The V and J genes are TRBV6-5 and TRBJ1-6; D uncertain. Germline values: CDR1 MNHEY, CDR2 SVGAGI. CDR3 length: 13 residues. With 2 bases removed from V and 8 bases from J, the gap between germline ends came to 7 bases. The CDR3 DNA follows: TGTGCCAGCAGTTACAAGAGAGATTCACCCCTCCACTTT. It codes for CASSYKRDSPLHF.

The chain has TRBV28 and TRBJ1-1, with D possibly matching TRBD1 (5 bases). This CDR3 has 13 amino acids. The V gene lost 2 bases and the J gene lost 7 bases, with 11 bases spanning the gap. The germline V gene has CDR1 MDHEN and CDR2 SYDVKM. CDR3 bases: TGTGCCAGCAGTTTAAACCAGGGTCTTGAAGCTTTCTTT. Translated: CASSLNQGLEAFF.

The chain is built from TRBV6-5 and TRBJ1-4, with 10 bases matching TRBD1. CDR1 is MNHEY, CDR2 SVGAGI, per germline. The CDR3 sequence is 16 residues long. Trimming removed 2 bases from V and 0 bases from J; junction bases left unmatched: 0. CDR3 protein: CASSYGTGATNEKLFF. DNA of the CDR3: TGTGCCAGCAGTTACGGGACAGGGGCAACTAATGAAAAACTGTTTTTT.

This rearrangement joins TRBV28 to TRBJ2-1; TRBD1 matches at 9 bases. V lost 8 bases, J lost 4 bases, and 3 bases stayed unmatched. Germline loops: CDR1 MDHEN, CDR2 SYDVKM. The CDR3 length is 13 residues. The CDR3 sequence: CASAGQGYNEQFF. Here the CDR3 DNA reads TGTGCCAGCGCCGGACAGGGGTACAATGAGCAGTTCTTC.

V and J are TRBV5-1 and TRBJ2-7, with 8 bases matching TRBD2. The germline V gene has CDR1 SGHRS and CDR2 YFSETQ. This CDR3 comprises 13 residues. The V and J ends lost 4 bases and 6 bases, in that order; junction bases with no gene match: 6. The CDR3 region is CASSPPGLGEQYF. The CDR3 nucleotides read TGCGCCAGCAGCCCTCCGGGACTAGGCGAGCAGTACTTC.

J is TRBJ1-4 and V is TRBV9, with 7 positions matching TRBD1. Trimming removed 2 bases from V and 0 bases from J; junction bases left unmatched: 1. There are 15 residues in the CDR3. The germline V gene encodes CDR1 SGDLS and CDR2 YYNGEE. The CDR3 protein is CASSVQGATNEKLFF. CDR3 sequence (DNA): TGTGCCAGCAGCGTCCAGGGGGCAACTAATGAAAAACTGTTTTTT.

The chain's CDR3 is CASSFGGGRVSDTQYF. CDR3 nucleotide sequence: TGTGCCAGCAGTTTCGGGGGGGGCAGAGTGTCGGATACGCAGTATTTT. The J gene is TRBJ2-3, the V gene TRBV28; TRBD2 aligns across 8 bases. J gave up 6 bases and V 3 bases, and 11 bases lay outside the gene matches. The CDR3 totals 16 residues. CDR1 is MDHEN, CDR2 SYDVKM, per germline. Drawing the rest from reference TRBV28 and TRBJ2-3, the complete variable domain is DVKVTQSSRYLVKRTGEKVFLECVQDMDHENMFWYRQDPGLGLRLIYFSYDVKMKEKGDIPEGYSVSREKKERFSLILESASTNQTSMYLCASSFGGGRVSDTQYFGPGTRLTVL.